The 3 T cell receptor beta chains reported below all come from one sample, sequenced in a study of brain T cells in children with intractable seizures. Assay: immunoSEQ multiplex PCR; the TCRdb copy retains only in-frame clones and omits some. The table records 70,000 to 90,000 clones, more than 85% of them present only once. Sequenced here: peripheral blood, sampled at surgery. The source of these receptors is a boy under two years old with tuberous sclerosis and intractable seizures.

CDR3 nucleotides: TGTGCCAGCAGTGACGTGTTCAGGGACGCCTACAATGAGCAGTTCTTC. It codes for CASSDVFRDAYNEQFF. The chain combines TRBV6-4 with TRBJ2-1; D is possibly TRBD1 or TRBD2 (5 bases each). The germline gives CDR1 MRHNA, CDR2 SNTAGT. This CDR3 is built from 16 residues. Trimming removed 2 bases at V and 2 bases at J, with 13 bases between.

The chain uses TRBV4-1 and TRBJ1-2, with D perhaps TRBD1 (5 bases). CDR1 and CDR2 (germline): MGHRA, YSYEKL. Trimming shortened V by 0 bases and J by 7 bases, and 24 bases separated the two germline ends. This CDR3 contains 18 residues. The CDR3, as DNA: TGCGCCAGCAGCCAAGATCCGCTTGGCGGGGCACCGGGGGGTGGCTACACCTTC. Amino acid sequence: CASSQDPLGGAPGGGYTF.

The chain has TRBV15 and TRBJ1-4; 7 bases are shared with TRBD1. The CDR3 sequence is 16 residues long. Unmatched junction bases numbered 11, after V lost 2 bases and J lost 8 bases. CDR1 is LNHNV, CDR2 YYDKDF, per germline (reference sequence). The CDR3 DNA sequence: TGTGCCACCAGCAGACTGAGTCAGGGGGGGCGGGAAAAACTGTTTTTT. Protein sequence: CATSRLSQGGREKLFF.